This record looks at one TCR beta chain sequence and its context. This sample is drawn from a study of identical twins. It was template switching that added a universal primer site, and there were unique molecular identifiers on the cDNA. TCRdb re-called the 5' RACE reads through MiXCR, storing one row per CDR3 protein. The repertoire consists of some 660,000 distinct CDR3 sequences, with 8.5% to 9% occurring once and the leading ten covering 0.75% to 1%. Trimming cost V 3 bases and J 1 base, with 12 bases left between them. This CDR3 is 15 amino acids long. Germline V lookup: CDR1 SGDLS, CDR2 YYNGEE. Donors were all healthy Caucasians. The same sample was also used in a study of yellow fever vaccine responses in identical twins.

The sample consisted of PBMCs. The chain uses TRBV9 and TRBJ2-3, with TRBD2 as a possible D gene (7 bases). The clonotype comes from a woman aged 18-29 years in good health. The chain's CDR3 is CASSALGGGTDTQYF. The CDR3 DNA follows: TGTGCCAGCAGCGCCTTAGGGGGGGGCACAGATACGCAGTATTTT.